This T cell receptor beta chain was identified during a study of blood T cell repertoires in COVID-19. Background on the study: Sites in the United States, Italy and Spain provided acute and convalescent COVID-19 samples. PBMCs, B-cell-depleted T cells, or T cells provided the cDNA or gDNA that made up the material.

Libraries were prepared by immunoSEQ multiplex PCR; TCRdb keeps only in-frame clonotypes and omits some of them. The table lists fewer than 250,000 clones, about 80% of them singletons. Each participant's cohort was designated according to participant-reported clinical history. The study recruited exposed participants who had met a COVID-19 case within 2 weeks before entry. The CDR3 loop spans 14 amino acids. V dropped 0 bases and J dropped 5; count of bases not matched to a gene: 2. Germline CDR1 LGHNA, CDR2 YNFKEQ. The material sequenced was PBMCs or T cells enriched from blood (not recorded which). The receptor was isolated from a woman aged 45 to 65 who had been exposed to COVID-19. This chain links TRBV4-2 with TRBJ2-5, with 8 bases that match TRBD1. CDR3 nucleotides: TGTGCCAGCAGCCAAGAACACAGGGGGGAGACCCAGTACTTC. Translating gives CASSQEHRGETQYF.